The next 24 T cell receptor beta chains were all read from a single sample in a study of CD8 T cells in Susac syndrome (dated by TCRdb to between 2019 and 2020). Library prep was done by the immunoSEQ multiplex PCR assay. RNA was extracted using the RNeasy kit, and about 0.45 to 1 ug of the RNA was reverse transcribed with random hexamers. The public reads were run again by TCRdb, first through fastp at Q25 and then through MiXCR, and only productive beta chains were kept. All rows with the same CDR3 protein become a single entry with the most common DNA and genes. This sample gives over 350,000 distinct CDR3 sequences in total; 85% of them show up just once. Under 0.15% of the sample is in the top ten clones. Sequencing input: CD8+ T cells from PBMCs. The receptors stem from a human donor with multiple sclerosis.

The chain employs TRBV27 and TRBJ1-6, with 9 nucleotides matching TRBD1. CDR3 length: 14 amino acids. The ends lost 3 bases at V and 10 bases at J; junction bases unmatched: 4. Germline V CDR1 and CDR2: MNHEY, SMNVEV (reference sequence). This chain's CDR3 is CASSFGTGNSPLHF. CDR3 in DNA: TGTGCCAGCAGTTTCGGGACAGGGAACTCACCCCTCCACTTT.

The V call is TRBV2, the J call TRBJ1-6; 9 bases are a match to TRBD1. V lost 6 bases to trimming and J lost 7 bases; unmatched junction nucleotides: 7. Germline V gene lookup returns CDR1 SNHLY and CDR2 FYNNEI. This CDR3 is 15 amino acids long. The DNA of the CDR3 is TGTGCCAGCAGCCCCGGGACAGGGAAAAATTCACCCCTCCACTTT. This translates into CASSPGTGKNSPLHF. Full variable domain (rest looked up from reference TRBV2 and TRBJ1-6): EPEVTQTPSHQVTQMGQEVILRCVPISNHLYFYWYRQILGQKVEFLVSFYNNEISEKSEIFDDQFSVERPDGSNFTLKIRSTKLEDSAMYFCASSPGTGKNSPLHFGNGTRLTVT.

This clonotype was observed a single time. The chain links TRBV20-1 to TRBJ1-4; D unresolved. CDR3 size: 15 residues. CDR1 and CDR2 (germline): DFQATT, SNEGSKA (reference sequence). Trimming took off 0 bases at V and 2 bases at J, with 10 bases between the two ends. The CDR3 loop reads CSARDPHSTNEKLFF. The CDR3 region has the DNA TGCAGTGCTAGAGATCCCCACAGCACTAATGAAAAACTGTTTTTT.

The rearrangement links TRBV5-4 to TRBJ2-4; perhaps TRBD2 as D (7 bases). Germline V CDR1 and CDR2: SGHNT, YYREEE (reference sequence). The CDR3 is 15 residues long. Deletions cut 5 bases from V and 3 bases from J, with 15 bases between. CDR3 nucleotide sequence: TGTGCCAGCAGACAGGGACGGGGGGACAAAAACATTCAGTACTTC. Its protein product is CASRQGRGDKNIQYF.

The chain joins TRBV4-1 to TRBJ2-3; 12 nucleotides match TRBD2. This CDR3 region has 17 residues. V lost 2 bases and J lost 4; bases outside the gene matches: 7. Germline loops: CDR1 MGHRA, CDR2 YSYEKL. This CDR3 is CASSQYLAGGPADTQYF. As DNA, the CDR3 is TGCGCCAGCAGCCAATACCTAGCGGGAGGGCCTGCAGATACGCAGTATTTT.

This clonotype has just one count. The rearrangement uses TRBV2 and TRBJ1-3; D is undetermined. Germline V lookup: CDR1 SNHLY, CDR2 FYNNEI. Trimming cost V 7 bases and J 0 bases, with 10 bases left between them. The CDR3 totals 14 residues. CDR3 in amino acids: CASMDGDSGNTIYF. For the CDR3, the DNA is TGTGCCAGCATGGACGGGGACTCTGGAAACACCATATATTTT.

This chain uses TRBV6-2 or TRBV6-3 with TRBJ2-1, with D unresolved. Trimming stripped 7 bases from V and 5 bases from J, with 12 bases between. The germline V gene encodes CDR1 MNHEY and CDR2 SVGEGT. This CDR3 has 13 residues. CDR3 bases: TGTGCCAGCAATAGGTACTACCACAATGAGCAGTTCTTC. The encoded protein is CASNRYYHNEQFF.

The rearrangement uses TRBV5-5 and TRBJ2-2; unclear D gene. The CDR3 contains 13 residues. Germline assignment: CDR1 SGHKS and CDR2 YYEKEE (reference sequence). V lost 2 bases, J lost 6 bases, and 8 bases lay in between. CDR3 coding DNA: TGTGCCAGCAGCTTCACCTCGGCCGGGGAGCTGTTTTTT. This encodes CASSFTSAGELFF. Using reference TRBV5-5 and TRBJ2-2 for the parts outside the CDR3, the full variable domain is DAGVTQSPTHLIKTRGQQVTLRCSPISGHKSVSWYQQVLGQGPQFIFQYYEKEERGRGNFPDRFSARQFPNYSSELNVNALLLGDSALYLCASSFTSAGELFFGEGSRLTVL.

J is TRBJ2-1 and V is TRBV11-2, with TRBD2 as a possible D gene (7 bases). The CDR3 extends over 18 amino acids. V was cut by 0 bases and J by 4 bases, with 19 bases left in between. The V gene's germline CDR1 is SGHAT and CDR2 FQNNGV. CDR3: CASSLDLRGGGEYNEQFF. The CDR3 coding sequence is TGTGCCAGCAGCTTAGATCTTCGAGGCGGGGGCGAATACAATGAGCAGTTCTTC. The variable domain in full, completed from reference TRBV11-2 and TRBJ2-1, reads EAGVAQSPRYKIIEKRQSVAFWCNPISGHATLYWYQQILGQGPKLLIQFQNNGVVDDSQLPKDRFSAERLKGVDSTLKIQPAKLEDSAVYLCASSLDLRGGGEYNEQFFGPGTRLTVL.

The chain employs TRBV3-1 and TRBJ2-5, with 7 nucleotides matching TRBD1. Germline CDR1 is LGHDT and CDR2 is YNNKEL (reference sequence). V trimming: 3 bases; J trimming: 2 bases; junction bases outside the gene matches: 0. The CDR3 extends over 13 amino acids. The CDR3 nucleotides are TGTGCCAGCAGCCAGGGACAGCAAGAGACCCAGTACTTC. This translates into CASSQGQQETQYF.

The J gene is TRBJ2-6, the V gene TRBV19; 8 bases map to TRBD1. The V gene's germline CDR1 is LNHDA and CDR2 SQIVND (reference sequence). Unmatched junction bases numbered 11, after V lost 6 bases and J lost 4 bases. CDR3 length equals 17 residues. CDR3 nucleotide sequence: TGTGCCAGTAGCAACTACGGACAGGGTCCCGGGGCCAACGTCCTGACTTTC. It translates to CASSNYGQGPGANVLTF.

V and J are TRBV27 and TRBJ2-1; D is undetermined. V gave up 3 bases and J gave up 6 bases, with 12 bases separating them. Per germline, CDR1 MNHEY and CDR2 SMNVEV (reference sequence). The CDR3 extends over 14 amino acids. The CDR3 region is CASSFGLYTNEQFF. The CDR3 DNA reads TGTGCCAGCAGTTTCGGATTGTATACCAATGAGCAGTTCTTC.

The gene calls are TRBV28 and TRBJ2-7, with TRBD2 identical over 7 bases. The V gene end was trimmed by 11 bases and the J gene end by 0 bases; junction bases not matched to a gene: 7. CDR1 and CDR2 from the germline V gene are MDHEN and SYDVKM. There are 13 residues in the CDR3. This CDR3 is CALGGGSSYEQYF. The CDR3 coding sequence is TGTGCCCTCGGTGGCGGGAGCTCCTACGAGCAGTACTTC. Filled out from reference TRBV28 and TRBJ2-7, the complete variable domain reads DVKVTQSSRYLVKRTGEKVFLECVQDMDHENMFWYRQDPGLGLRLIYFSYDVKMKEKGDIPEGYSVSREKKERFSLILESASTNQTSMYLCALGGGSSYEQYFGPGTRLTVT.

This chain links TRBV28 with TRBJ2-7; 13 bases line up with TRBD2. The CDR3 length is 17 residues. Trimming removed 4 bases from V and 2 bases from J; junction bases left unmatched: 8. Germline assignment: CDR1 MDHEN and CDR2 SYDVKM. The CDR3, as DNA: TGTGCCAGCAGTTCTCTCTCACTAGCGGGAGGGACCTACGAGCAGTACTTC. It yields the protein CASSSLSLAGGTYEQYF.

This clonotype was seen more than once but under ten times. The rearrangement uses TRBV6-1 and TRBJ2-1; D is ambiguous. Germline V CDR1 and CDR2: MNHNS, SASEGT. The CDR3 runs to 12 residues. Trimming took 6 bases from V and 4 from J, leaving 7 bases between them. CDR3 sequence: CASRPEYNEQFF. CDR3 DNA: TGTGCCAGCAGACCTGAGTACAATGAGCAGTTCTTC.

The V call is TRBV20-1, the J call TRBJ2-7; D is undetermined. Trimming took off 5 bases at V and 2 bases at J, with 10 bases between the two ends. Germline V gene lookup returns CDR1 DFQATT and CDR2 SNEGSKA (reference sequence). This CDR3 contains 12 residues. This CDR3 is CSARWGTYEQYF. Written as DNA, the CDR3 is TGCAGTGCTCGTTGGGGTACCTACGAGCAGTACTTC.

This clonotype was recorded only once. The chain joins TRBV15 to TRBJ2-1; D is ambiguous. Germline assignment: CDR1 LNHNV and CDR2 YYDKDF (reference sequence). Deletions cut 3 bases from V and 4 bases from J, with 4 bases between. There are 12 residues in the CDR3. The CDR3 reads CATSSYYNEQFF. The CDR3 region has the DNA TGTGCCACCAGCAGCTATTACAATGAGCAGTTCTTC.

This chain connects TRBV6-1 to TRBJ2-1; TRBD2 matches at 15 bases. With 6 bases clipped from V and 7 bases from J, the junction kept 7 bases outside the gene matches. Per the germline V gene, CDR1 is MNHNS and CDR2 is SASEGT. The CDR3 consists of 16 residues. This chain's CDR3 is CASSAGTSGGLNEQFF. CDR3 bases: TGTGCCAGCAGCGCCGGGACTAGCGGGGGGCTGAATGAGCAGTTCTTC.

The CDR3 here is CASSYSQVYSYNSPLHF. The CDR3 region has the DNA TGTGCCAGCAGCTATTCCCAAGTTTACTCCTATAATTCACCCCTCCACTTT. The chain recombines TRBV5-6 with TRBJ1-6; D gene uncertain. This CDR3 region has 17 residues. Germline V gives CDR1 SGHDT, CDR2 YYEEEE. V was trimmed by 3 bases and J by 0 bases, leaving 13 bases between them.

This chain connects TRBV5-1 to TRBJ2-7; TRBD1 aligns across 7 bases. Germline V gene lookup returns CDR1 SGHRS and CDR2 YFSETQ. This CDR3 has 15 residues. The V segment lost 4 bases and the J segment 5 bases; nucleotides outside the gene matches: 12. CDR3 residues: CASSPDSTGVDEQYF. CDR3 coding DNA: TGCGCCAGCAGCCCGGATTCCACAGGGGTCGACGAGCAGTACTTC.

This clonotype was recorded a few times. The V call is TRBV30, the J call TRBJ2-1, with TRBD2 identical over 7 bases. J was trimmed by 9 bases and V by 3 bases; bases with no gene match: 2. The CDR3 covers 11 residues. Germline V CDR1 and CDR2: GTSNPN, SVGIG (reference sequence). CDR3 residues: CAWSPGGEQFF. CDR3 in DNA: TGTGCCTGGAGCCCGGGGGGTGAGCAGTTCTTC.

The chain links TRBV6-5 to TRBJ1-1; D might be TRBD1 (5 bases). The germline V gene encodes CDR1 MNHEY and CDR2 SVGAGI. The CDR3 loop spans 15 amino acids. The V end lost 0 bases, the J end lost 0 bases, and 8 bases lay between the germline ends. The CDR3 region has the DNA TGTGCCAGCAGTTACTCGACAGTAATGAACACTGAAGCTTTCTTT. Protein product: CASSYSTVMNTEAFF.

This sequence joins TRBV4-1 and TRBJ2-7; D may correspond to TRBD1 or TRBD2 (7 bases each). V lost 1 base and J 7 bases, leaving 11 bases between the germline ends. CDR3 length: 13 residues. Germline values: CDR1 MGHRA, CDR2 YSYEKL. CDR3 residues: CASSQGGGQEQYF. For the CDR3, the DNA is TGCGCCAGCAGCCAAGGGGGGGGACAGGAGCAGTACTTC.

The chain joins TRBV7-8 to TRBJ2-7; the D gene could be TRBD1 or TRBD2 (5 bases each). This CDR3 is 14 amino acids long. V dropped 4 bases and J dropped 7 bases, with 17 bases sitting between them. In germline, CDR1 is SGHVS, CDR2 FQNEAQ. The CDR3 spells CASSSRGIPGEQYF. CDR3 sequence (DNA): TGTGCCAGCAGCTCCCGGGGCATTCCTGGGGAGCAGTACTTC.